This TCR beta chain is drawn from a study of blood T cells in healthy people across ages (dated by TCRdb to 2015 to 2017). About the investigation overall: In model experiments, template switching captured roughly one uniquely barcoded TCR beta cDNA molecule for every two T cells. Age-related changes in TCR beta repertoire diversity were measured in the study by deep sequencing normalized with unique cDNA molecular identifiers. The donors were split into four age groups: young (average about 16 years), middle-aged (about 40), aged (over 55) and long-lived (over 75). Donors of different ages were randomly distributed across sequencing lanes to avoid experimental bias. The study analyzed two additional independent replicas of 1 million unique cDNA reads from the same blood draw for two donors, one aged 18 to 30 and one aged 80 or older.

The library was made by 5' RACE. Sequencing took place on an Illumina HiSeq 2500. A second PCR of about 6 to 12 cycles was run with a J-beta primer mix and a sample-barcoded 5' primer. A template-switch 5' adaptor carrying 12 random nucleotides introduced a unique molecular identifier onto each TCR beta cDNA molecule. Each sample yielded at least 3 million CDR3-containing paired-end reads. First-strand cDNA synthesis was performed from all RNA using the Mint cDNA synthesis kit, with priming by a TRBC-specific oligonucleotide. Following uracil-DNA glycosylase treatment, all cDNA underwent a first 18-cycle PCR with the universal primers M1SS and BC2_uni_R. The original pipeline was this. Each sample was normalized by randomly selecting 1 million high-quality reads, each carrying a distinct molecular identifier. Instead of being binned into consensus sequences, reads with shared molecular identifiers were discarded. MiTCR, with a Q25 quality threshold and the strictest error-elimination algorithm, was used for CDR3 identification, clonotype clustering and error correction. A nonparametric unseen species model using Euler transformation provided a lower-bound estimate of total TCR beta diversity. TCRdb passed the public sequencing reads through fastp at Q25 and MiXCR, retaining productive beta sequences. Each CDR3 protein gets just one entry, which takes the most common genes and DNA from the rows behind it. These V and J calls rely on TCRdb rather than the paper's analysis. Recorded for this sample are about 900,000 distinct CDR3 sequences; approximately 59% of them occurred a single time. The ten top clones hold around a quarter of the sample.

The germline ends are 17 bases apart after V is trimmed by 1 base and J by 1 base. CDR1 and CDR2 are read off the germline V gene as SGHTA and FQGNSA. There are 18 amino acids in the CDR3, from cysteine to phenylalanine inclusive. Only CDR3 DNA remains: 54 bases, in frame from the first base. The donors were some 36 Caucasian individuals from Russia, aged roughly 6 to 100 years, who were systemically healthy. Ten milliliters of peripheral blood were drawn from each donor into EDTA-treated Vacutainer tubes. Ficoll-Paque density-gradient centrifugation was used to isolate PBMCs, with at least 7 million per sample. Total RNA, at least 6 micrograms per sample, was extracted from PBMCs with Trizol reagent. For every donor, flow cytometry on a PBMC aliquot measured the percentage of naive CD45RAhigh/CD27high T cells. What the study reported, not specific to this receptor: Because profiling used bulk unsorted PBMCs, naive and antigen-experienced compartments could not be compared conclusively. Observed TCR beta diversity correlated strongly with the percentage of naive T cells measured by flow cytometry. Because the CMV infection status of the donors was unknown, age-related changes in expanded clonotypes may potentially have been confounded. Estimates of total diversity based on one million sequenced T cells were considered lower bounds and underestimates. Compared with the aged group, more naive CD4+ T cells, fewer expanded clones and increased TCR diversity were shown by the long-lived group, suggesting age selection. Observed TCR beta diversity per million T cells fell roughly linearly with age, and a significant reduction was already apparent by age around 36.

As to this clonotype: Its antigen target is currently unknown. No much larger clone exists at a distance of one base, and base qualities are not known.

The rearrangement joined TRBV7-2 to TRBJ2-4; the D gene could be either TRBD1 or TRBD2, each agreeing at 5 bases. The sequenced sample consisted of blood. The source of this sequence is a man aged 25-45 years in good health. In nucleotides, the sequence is TGTGCCAGCAGCTTAGGGTATCAGGGACCGGCGGCCAAAAACATTCAGTACTTC. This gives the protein CASSLGYQGPAAKNIQYF.